What follows are 26 T cell receptor beta chains derived from one specimen sequenced in a study of control samples from healthy donors and cancer patients. Generated by immunoSEQ multiplex PCR, the TCRdb table keeps only in-frame clones and is missing some. The sample lists about 130,000 clones, roughly 92% occurring once. The sample taken for sequencing was blood. These receptors all stem from a man aged 18 to 29 in good health.

This clone was counted between two and nine times. The V and J genes are TRBV5-5 and TRBJ2-3; D is ambiguous. The germline V and J ends were trimmed by 2 bases and 6 bases, with 13 bases remaining between them. The CDR3 covers 14 residues. Germline V gene sequence: CDR1 SGHKS, CDR2 YYEKEE (reference sequence). The CDR3 is CASSFSSFADTQYF. CDR3 DNA: TGTGCCAGCAGCTTCTCCAGTTTTGCCGATACGCAGTATTTT.

This clone was seen a single time. V gene TRBV6-4 combines with J gene TRBJ1-5; no clear D gene. V dropped 6 bases and J dropped 0 bases, with 9 bases sitting between them. This CDR3 is 14 amino acids long. CDR1 MRHNA and CDR2 SNTAGT come from the germline V gene. CDR3: CASSRDYSNQPQHF. For the CDR3, the DNA is TGTGCCAGCAGCAGAGATTATAGCAATCAGCCCCAGCATTTT.

The rearrangement joins TRBV28 to TRBJ1-3; D perhaps matches TRBD1 (6 bases). This CDR3 comprises 15 residues. Looked up from germline, CDR1 is MDHEN and CDR2 is SYDVKM. V was clipped by 3 bases and J by 9 bases, with 18 bases between them. The CDR3 region is CASSLVTGLFTTIYF. Written as DNA, the CDR3 is TGTGCCAGCAGTTTGGTGACAGGCCTGTTCACCACCATATATTTT.

The chain recombines TRBV4-2 with TRBJ2-3, with TRBD2 as a possible D gene (5 bases). V was pared by 1 base and J by 6 bases, with 14 bases between. This CDR3 is built from 15 residues. Germline CDR1 reads LGHNA; CDR2 reads YNFKEQ. This CDR3 is CASSQALGSFDTQYF. CDR3 nucleotide sequence: TGTGCCAGCAGCCAAGCCCTGGGGAGTTTCGATACGCAGTATTTT.

The chain combines TRBV24-1 with TRBJ2-3; the D gene is possibly TRBD2 (6 bases). Trimming cost V 5 bases and J 4 bases, with 15 bases left between them. CDR1 KGHDR and CDR2 SFDVKD come from the germline V gene. CDR3 size: 15 residues. The CDR3 nucleotides are TGTGCCACCAGTGGGGGAGAGGGAGGCGCAGATACGCAGTATTTT. Residues: CATSGGEGGADTQYF.

The V and J genes are TRBV7-9 and TRBJ1-1; D might be TRBD1 (6 bases). Trimming removed 4 bases at V and 6 bases at J, with 15 bases between. Germline V gene sequence: CDR1 SEHNR, CDR2 FQNEAQ (reference sequence). The CDR3 length is 14 residues. Here the CDR3 DNA reads TGTGCCAGCAGCTCCCACAGGGTCGGCCCTGAAGCTTTCTTT. It encodes CASSSHRVGPEAFF.

The rearrangement joins TRBV2 to TRBJ1-2, with D tentatively TRBD1 (6 bases). Germline CDR1 and CDR2: SNHLY and FYNNEI. The CDR3 loop spans 12 amino acids. V gave up 8 bases and J gave up 7 bases, with 14 bases separating them. The CDR3 coding sequence is TGTGCCAGCGGAGGGCAGGGGTCTGGCTACACCTTC. Protein product: CASGGQGSGYTF.

This chain joins TRBV9 and TRBJ2-5; D remains unclear. In germline, CDR1 is SGDLS, CDR2 YYNGEE. Trimming cost V 0 bases and J 2 bases, with 8 bases left between them. The CDR3 spans 14 residues. The CDR3 spells CASSVGGVQETQYF. The CDR3 nucleotides are TGTGCCAGCAGCGTAGGTGGGGTACAAGAGACCCAGTACTTC.

The chain is built from TRBV5-5 and TRBJ2-1; D is unresolved. CDR1 and CDR2 from the germline V gene are SGHKS and YYEKEE (reference sequence). The CDR3 runs to 11 residues. V was shortened by 2 bases and J by 11 bases, with 8 bases between the two germline ends. CDR3 region: CASSFLAKQFF. In DNA form, the CDR3 reads TGTGCCAGCAGCTTTCTCGCTAAGCAGTTCTTC.

The CDR3, as DNA: TGTGCCAGCAGCGACCCATCCACAGATACGCAGTATTTT. It codes for CASSDPSTDTQYF. The V call is TRBV5-4, the J call TRBJ2-3; D gene unclear. Trimming left V 4 bases short and J 2 bases short, with 8 bases between. CDR1 and CDR2 (germline): SGHNT, YYREEE (reference sequence). The CDR3 sequence is 13 residues long.

The chain links TRBV11-2 to TRBJ2-3; 15 positions match TRBD2. The CDR3 loop spans 18 amino acids. Germline lookup yields CDR1 SGHAT and CDR2 FQNNGV. V dropped 3 bases and J dropped 3; count of bases not matched to a gene: 7. CDR3 sequence (DNA): TGTGCCAGCAGCTTCGGGACTAGCGGGGGGTTTGGTACAGATACGCAGTATTTT. Its protein product is CASSFGTSGGFGTDTQYF.

This clone was seen only once. The chain couples TRBV6-5 to TRBJ1-3, with D possibly matching TRBD1 (5 bases). Trimming removed 6 bases from V and 2 bases from J, with 14 bases in between. This CDR3 has 15 residues. The germline V gene has CDR1 MNHEY and CDR2 SVGAGI. This CDR3 is CASSRGGVPGNTIYF. The CDR3 nucleotides read TGTGCCAGCAGCCGGGGGGGGGTACCTGGAAACACCATATATTTT.

The V gene is TRBV5-4, the J gene TRBJ1-1; D not resolved. CDR3 length equals 12 residues. The V end was cut by 7 bases, the J end by 0 bases, with 7 bases between. In germline, CDR1 is SGHNT, CDR2 YYREEE (reference sequence). CDR3 protein: CASGPVNTEAFF. Here the CDR3 DNA reads TGTGCCAGCGGACCGGTGAACACTGAAGCTTTCTTT.

The chain recombines TRBV2 with TRBJ1-2; D unclear. Trimming removed 3 bases at V and 3 bases at J, with 8 bases between. The CDR3 is made up of 13 amino acids. Per the germline V gene, CDR1 is SNHLY and CDR2 is FYNNEI. The CDR3 nucleotides are TGTGCCAGCAGTGAGTTTAGGGACTATGGCTACACCTTC. Its protein is CASSEFRDYGYTF.

V usage is TRBV6-1 and J usage is TRBJ1-1; D is perhaps TRBD1 (6 bases). In germline, CDR1 is MNHNS, CDR2 SASEGT. V was clipped by 3 bases and J by 2 bases, with 19 bases between them. The CDR3 length is 17 residues. The CDR3 is CASSDPARDNLNTEAFF. CDR3 DNA sequence: TGTGCCAGCAGTGACCCAGCGCGGGACAATCTTAACACTGAAGCTTTCTTT.

This clone has only a few counts. The CDR3 loop is CASSLVGGSNEQFF. The CDR3 DNA follows: TGTGCCAGCAGCTTGGTTGGTGGTTCCAATGAGCAGTTCTTC. This chain links TRBV5-5 with TRBJ2-1; D is uncertain. This CDR3 spans 14 amino acids. The V and J ends lost 0 bases and 6 bases respectively, with 10 bases between them. The V gene's germline CDR1 is SGHKS and CDR2 YYEKEE (reference sequence). The whole variable domain, filled in from reference TRBV5-5 and TRBJ2-1, reads DAGVTQSPTHLIKTRGQQVTLRCSPISGHKSVSWYQQVLGQGPQFIFQYYEKEERGRGNFPDRFSARQFPNYSSELNVNALLLGDSALYLCASSLVGGSNEQFFGPGTRLTVL.

The table lists this clone with a few counts. The J gene is TRBJ2-2, the V gene TRBV3-1 (or the pseudogene TRBV3-2); 14 nucleotides align to TRBD2. The germline V gene has CDR1 LGHDT and CDR2 YNNKEL (reference sequence). V dropped 6 bases and J dropped 6; count of bases not matched to a gene: 3. The CDR3 loop spans 15 amino acids. CDR3 nucleotide sequence: TGTGCCAGCAGGACTAGCGGGGGGGAATCCGGGGAGCTGTTTTTT. The encoded protein is CASRTSGGESGELFF.

V usage is TRBV12-2 and J usage is TRBJ2-4; the table assigns TRBD1, which was not confirmed against the DNA. TRBV12-2 is a known pseudogene. The CDR3 loop spans 17 amino acids. The CDR3 spells CASRFFPWDREGNIQYF. The CDR3 coding sequence is TGTGCAAGTCGCTTCTTCCCGTGGGACAGGGAGGGAAACATTCAGTACTTC.

The chain employs TRBV7-2 and TRBJ2-7; 8 bases map to TRBD2. Unmatched junction bases numbered 7, after V lost 1 base and J lost 2 bases. The CDR3 runs to 16 residues. Germline V gene lookup returns CDR1 SGHTA and CDR2 FQGNSA. The CDR3 DNA follows: TGTGCCAGCAGCTTAGACTTGGCGGGGGGAGCCTACGAGCAGTACTTC. Translating gives CASSLDLAGGAYEQYF. The full variable domain, its missing parts supplied by reference TRBV7-2 and TRBJ2-7, is GAGVSQSPSNKVTEKGKDVELRCDPISGHTALYWYRQSLGQGLEFLIYFQGNSAPDKSGLPSDRFSAERTGGSVSTLTIQRTQQEDSAVYLCASSLDLAGGAYEQYFGPGTRLTVT.

The chain links TRBV10-2 to TRBJ1-5, with D unclear. Trimming took off 7 bases at V and 5 bases at J, with 15 bases between the two ends. Germline V gives CDR1 WSHSY, CDR2 SAAADI. CDR3 length equals 14 residues. DNA for the CDR3: TGCGCCAGCACCGACCAGGCCGGACATCAGCCCCAGCATTTT. Its translation: CASTDQAGHQPQHF.

The chain joins TRBV27 to TRBJ2-2, with TRBD2 matching 13 bases. The CDR3 is 18 amino acids. Germline V lookup: CDR1 MNHEY, CDR2 SMNVEV (reference sequence). J gave up 9 bases and V 2 bases, and 12 bases lay outside the gene matches. CDR3 sequence: CASSLVTSGGAPHRELFF. The CDR3 bases are TGTGCCAGCAGTTTAGTTACTAGCGGGGGGGCCCCGCACCGGGAGCTGTTTTTT.

The chain couples TRBV30 to TRBJ1-2; D is ambiguous. The CDR3 extends over 12 amino acids. CDR1 and CDR2 (germline): GTSNPN, SVGIG (reference sequence). V was clipped by 0 bases and J by 7 bases, with 9 bases between them. The CDR3 DNA is TGTGCCTGGAGTGTAGGAGCGGTTGGCTACACCTTC. It yields the protein CAWSVGAVGYTF.

This chain links TRBV12-1 with TRBJ1-1. TRBV12-1 is a pseudogene locus. The CDR3 is 13 residues long. This chain's CDR3 is CASRWDGDTEAFF. In DNA form, the CDR3 reads TGTGCCAGCAGATGGGACGGAGACACTGAAGCTTTCTTT.

Note on this clone: Different DNA sequences within this sample yield the same CDR3. The rearrangement joins TRBV3-1 (or the pseudogene TRBV3-2) to TRBJ2-7; D is undetermined. The germline CDR1 and CDR2 sequences are LGHDT and YNNKEL (reference sequence). The CDR3 covers 11 residues. V lost 3 bases, J lost 4 bases, and 4 bases lay in between. CDR3 DNA sequence: TGTGCCAGCAGCCAGGGGTACGAGCAGTACTTC. It encodes CASSQGYEQYF.

The rearrangement links TRBV12-3 or TRBV12-4 to TRBJ2-1; a weak D match, TRBD2 (5 bases). V was pared by 1 base and J by 9 bases, with 10 bases between. This CDR3 has 13 residues. CDR3: CASSLVGEGEQFF. DNA for the CDR3: TGTGCCAGCAGTTTAGTCGGGGAAGGTGAGCAGTTCTTC.

The chain couples TRBV2 to TRBJ1-1; D unresolved. The CDR3 totals 13 residues. CDR1 is SNHLY and CDR2 is FYNNEI in the germline V gene. The V end lost 6 bases, the J end lost 1 base, and 9 bases lay between the germline ends. The CDR3 DNA is TGTGCCAGCAGGACTGACAAGAACACTGAAGCTTTCTTT. Amino acid sequence: CASRTDKNTEAFF.